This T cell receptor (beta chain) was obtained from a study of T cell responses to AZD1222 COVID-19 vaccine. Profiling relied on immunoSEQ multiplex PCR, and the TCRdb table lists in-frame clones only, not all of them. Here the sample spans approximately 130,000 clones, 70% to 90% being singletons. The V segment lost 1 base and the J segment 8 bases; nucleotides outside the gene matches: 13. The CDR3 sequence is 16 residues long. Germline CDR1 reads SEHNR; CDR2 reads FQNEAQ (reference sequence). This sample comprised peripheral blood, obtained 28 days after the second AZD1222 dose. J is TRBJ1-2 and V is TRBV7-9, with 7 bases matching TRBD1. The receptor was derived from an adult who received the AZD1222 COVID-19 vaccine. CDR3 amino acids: CASSLGAGTDFSGYTF. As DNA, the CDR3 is TGTGCCAGCAGCTTAGGAGCCGGGACAGACTTCTCCGGCTACACCTTC.